A selection of T cell receptor beta chains follows, all from one sample in a study of OX40 agonist ivuxolimab in advanced cancers. This table comes from immunoSEQ multiplex PCR, and its TCRdb copy is limited to in-frame clones, with some not included. This table has around 70,000 clones, roughly 82% appearing once. Source: CD4+ or CD8+ T cells sorted from blood, taken in a trial of the OX40 agonist ivuxolimab. The origin of the receptors is an adult with an advanced solid tumor such as melanoma, head and neck, liver or kidney cancer. CDR3s include the opening cysteine and the closing phenylalanine or tryptophan. D genes are given only for firm matches. The size of a clone is reported for some rows only, either as once, few or many, or as a class for expanded clones.

v_call: TRBV27
d_call: TRBD2
j_call: TRBJ2-5
clone_size: NA
cdr3_aa: CASSLRSSGSQETQYF
cdr3_nt: TGTGCCAGCAGTTTAAGGTCTAGCGGGAGTCAAGAGACCCAGTACTTC

v_call: TRBV7-9
d_call: NA
j_call: TRBJ2-5
clone_size: NA
cdr3_aa: CATEGDPETQYF
cdr3_nt: TGTGCCACCGAGGGCGATCCAGAGACCCAGTACTTC

v_call: TRBV11-1
d_call: NA
j_call: TRBJ2-2
clone_size: NA
cdr3_aa: CASSLGGAGELFF
cdr3_nt: TGTGCCAGCAGCTTAGGTGGGGCCGGGGAGCTGTTTTTT

v_call: TRBV13
d_call: NA
j_call: TRBJ2-3
clone_size: NA
cdr3_aa: CASSLTPLGTQYF
cdr3_nt: TGTGCCAGCAGCTTAACACCCCTAGGAACGCAGTATTTT

v_call: TRBV9
d_call: TRBD1
j_call: TRBJ2-1
clone_size: NA
cdr3_aa: CASRPGTGSYNEQFF
cdr3_nt: TGTGCCAGCAGGCCCGGGACAGGCTCCTACAATGAGCAGTTCTTC

v_call: TRBV30
d_call: NA
j_call: TRBJ1-1
clone_size: NA
cdr3_aa: CAWSSGSITEAFF
cdr3_nt: TGTGCCTGGAGCTCAGGGAGCATCACTGAAGCTTTCTTT

v_call: TRBV19
d_call: NA
j_call: TRBJ1-3
clone_size: NA
cdr3_aa: CASRRGSGNTIYF
cdr3_nt: TGTGCCAGTCGGAGGGGCTCTGGAAACACCATATATTTT

v_call: TRBV11-2
d_call: TRBD2
j_call: TRBJ2-5
clone_size: few
cdr3_aa: CASSPQTLAGRETQYF
cdr3_nt: TGTGCCAGCAGCCCTCAGACTCTAGCGGGACGCGAGACCCAGTACTTC

v_call: TRBV4-2
d_call: NA
j_call: TRBJ2-3
clone_size: NA
cdr3_aa: CASSQGAGTAGNTDTQYF
cdr3_nt: TGTGCCAGCAGCCAGGGGGCCGGGACAGCGGGAAACACAGATACGCAGTATTTT

v_call: TRBV28
d_call: NA
j_call: TRBJ1-2
clone_size: NA
cdr3_aa: CASSLYRGYTF
cdr3_nt: TGTGCCAGCAGTTTATATAGGGGCTACACCTTC

v_call: TRBV5-6
d_call: TRBD1
j_call: TRBJ1-6
clone_size: NA
cdr3_aa: CASSLADRGHSPLHF
cdr3_nt: TGTGCCAGCAGCTTGGCCGACAGGGGGCATTCACCCCTCCACTTT

v_call: TRBV11-2
d_call: NA
j_call: TRBJ1-1
clone_size: NA
cdr3_aa: CASSLWTGNTEAFF
cdr3_nt: TGTGCCAGCAGCTTATGGACGGGGAACACTGAAGCTTTCTTT

v_call: TRBV5-1
d_call: NA
j_call: TRBJ2-5
clone_size: NA
cdr3_aa: CASKLGSNQETQYF
cdr3_nt: TGCGCCAGCAAGCTGGGGAGCAACCAAGAGACCCAGTACTTC

v_call: TRBV5-4
d_call: TRBD1
j_call: TRBJ1-2
clone_size: NA
cdr3_aa: CASSLVSGGGYTF
cdr3_nt: TGTGCCAGCAGCTTGGTTTCAGGGGGTGGCTACACCTTC

v_call: TRBV5-5
d_call: TRBD1
j_call: TRBJ1-2
clone_size: NA
cdr3_aa: CASSLLDRGGYTF
cdr3_nt: TGTGCCAGCAGCTTGTTGGACAGGGGTGGCTACACCTTC

v_call: TRBV19
d_call: NA
j_call: TRBJ1-1
clone_size: once
cdr3_aa: CASSILGNTEAFF
cdr3_nt: TGTGCCAGTAGTATTTTGGGAAACACTGAAGCTTTCTTT

v_call: TRBV5-1
d_call: NA
j_call: TRBJ2-5
clone_size: NA
cdr3_aa: CASSLAGSLGQETQYF
cdr3_nt: TGCGCCAGCAGCTTGGCGGGAAGTCTGGGTCAAGAGACCCAGTACTTC

v_call: TRBV5-6
d_call: TRBD1
j_call: TRBJ1-1
clone_size: once
cdr3_aa: CASRETGVTEAFF
cdr3_nt: TGTGCCAGCAGGGAAACAGGGGTCACTGAAGCTTTCTTT

v_call: TRBV7-9
d_call: NA
j_call: TRBJ2-1
clone_size: NA
cdr3_aa: CASSPRDRQFNEQFF
cdr3_nt: TGTGCCAGCAGCCCCCGGGACCGTCAATTCAATGAGCAGTTCTTC

v_call: TRBV2
d_call: NA
j_call: TRBJ2-1
clone_size: NA
cdr3_aa: CASSDSNYNEQFF
cdr3_nt: TGTGCCAGCAGTGACTCAAACTACAATGAGCAGTTCTTC

v_call: TRBV15
d_call: TRBD2
j_call: TRBJ2-1
clone_size: NA
cdr3_aa: CATSREPSGRDEQFF
cdr3_nt: TGTGCCACCAGCAGAGAGCCTAGCGGGAGGGATGAGCAGTTCTTC

v_call: TRBV6-1
d_call: NA
j_call: TRBJ2-7
clone_size: NA
cdr3_aa: CASSEALLGPLYEQYF
cdr3_nt: TGTGCCAGCAGTGAAGCGCTTCTGGGCCCCCTTTACGAGCAGTACTTC

v_call: TRBV4-1
d_call: TRBD1
j_call: TRBJ1-2
clone_size: NA
cdr3_aa: CASSQDRGQLGYTF
cdr3_nt: TGCGCCAGCAGCCAAGATCGGGGACAGTTGGGCTACACCTTC

v_call: TRBV7-8
d_call: TRBD1
j_call: TRBJ1-2
clone_size: NA
cdr3_aa: CASSPLGTGLVYGYTF
cdr3_nt: TGTGCCAGCAGCCCCCTGGGGACAGGGTTGGTCTATGGCTACACCTTC

v_call: TRBV15
d_call: TRBD2
j_call: TRBJ2-3
clone_size: NA
cdr3_aa: CATSRPSGRAKDTQYF
cdr3_nt: TGTGCCACCAGCCGGCCTAGCGGGAGGGCGAAAGATACGCAGTATTTT

v_call: TRBV10-3
d_call: NA
j_call: TRBJ2-7
clone_size: NA
cdr3_aa: CAISESGGAIYHEQYF
cdr3_nt: TGTGCCATCAGTGAGTCGGGGGGGGCGATTTACCACGAGCAGTACTTC

v_call: TRBV29-1
d_call: TRBD1
j_call: TRBJ1-1
clone_size: NA
cdr3_aa: CSVIQGAKAFF
cdr3_nt: TGCAGCGTAATACAGGGGGCAAAGGCTTTCTTT

v_call: TRBV11-2
d_call: NA
j_call: TRBJ1-1
clone_size: NA
cdr3_aa: CASSLLDGEAFF
cdr3_nt: TGTGCCAGCAGCTTACTGGACGGTGAAGCTTTCTTT

v_call: TRBV6-6
d_call: NA
j_call: TRBJ1-1
clone_size: NA
cdr3_aa: CASSYSGLEAFF
cdr3_nt: TGTGCCAGCAGTTACTCAGGGCTTGAAGCTTTCTTT

v_call: TRBV7-9
d_call: TRBD2
j_call: TRBJ2-5
clone_size: NA
cdr3_aa: CASSASGGETQYF
cdr3_nt: TGTGCCAGCAGCGCCTCGGGGGGGGAGACCCAGTACTTC

v_call: TRBV11-3
d_call: NA
j_call: TRBJ1-3
clone_size: NA
cdr3_aa: CASSSIGGSGNTIYF
cdr3_nt: TGTGCCAGCAGCTCCATTGGGGGATCTGGAAACACCATATATTTT

v_call: TRBV6-1
d_call: NA
j_call: TRBJ1-2
clone_size: NA
cdr3_aa: CASSEAPGRGYGYTF
cdr3_nt: TGTGCCAGCAGTGAGGCACCGGGACGAGGCTATGGCTACACCTTC

v_call: TRBV7-9
d_call: NA
j_call: TRBJ2-1
clone_size: many
cdr3_aa: CASSLRTTYTYNEQFF
cdr3_nt: TGTGCCAGCAGCTTGCGCACTACGTACACCTACAATGAGCAGTTCTTC

v_call: TRBV14
d_call: NA
j_call: TRBJ1-1
clone_size: NA
cdr3_aa: CASSQTQGWTEAFF
cdr3_nt: TGTGCCAGCAGCCAGACTCAGGGGTGGACTGAAGCTTTCTTT

v_call: TRBV5-5
d_call: NA
j_call: TRBJ2-3
clone_size: few
cdr3_aa: CASSLTESTDTQYF
cdr3_nt: TGTGCCAGCAGCTTGACAGAAAGCACAGATACGCAGTATTTT

v_call: TRBV2
d_call: NA
j_call: TRBJ2-5
clone_size: once
cdr3_aa: CASSADLTATQYF
cdr3_nt: TGTGCCAGCAGCGCGGACCTCACGGCGACCCAGTACTTC

v_call: TRBV5-1
d_call: NA
j_call: TRBJ2-1
clone_size: NA
cdr3_aa: CASSPLGRNEQFF
cdr3_nt: TGCGCCAGCAGCCCCCTTGGACGCAATGAGCAGTTCTTC

v_call: TRBV2
d_call: NA
j_call: TRBJ2-3
clone_size: NA
cdr3_aa: CASYYRGFTDTQYF
cdr3_nt: TGTGCCAGCTACTACCGGGGGTTCACAGATACGCAGTATTTT

v_call: TRBV7-2
d_call: TRBD2
j_call: TRBJ2-5
clone_size: NA
cdr3_aa: CASRGSGRAGETQYF
cdr3_nt: TGTGCCAGCAGGGGGAGCGGGAGGGCCGGGGAGACCCAGTACTTC

v_call: TRBV29-1
d_call: NA
j_call: TRBJ1-5
clone_size: NA
cdr3_aa: CSVGGGAVDQPQHF
cdr3_nt: TGCAGCGTGGGCGGGGGGGCCGTTGATCAGCCCCAGCATTTT

v_call: TRBV4-1
d_call: TRBD1
j_call: TRBJ1-1
clone_size: NA
cdr3_aa: CASSQGQGYTEAFF
cdr3_nt: TGCGCCAGCAGCCAAGGACAGGGGTACACTGAAGCTTTCTTT

v_call: TRBV19
d_call: NA
j_call: TRBJ2-3
clone_size: few
cdr3_aa: CASSRAGIPDTQYF
cdr3_nt: TGTGCCAGTAGTAGGGCAGGGATACCAGATACGCAGTATTTT

v_call: TRBV7-3
d_call: TRBD2
j_call: TRBJ2-3
clone_size: NA
cdr3_aa: CASSQQPGLGADTQYF
cdr3_nt: TGTGCCAGCAGCCAGCAGCCGGGACTAGGGGCAGATACGCAGTATTTT

v_call: TRBV5-6
d_call: TRBD1
j_call: TRBJ1-2
clone_size: NA
cdr3_aa: CASRHDRGNNYGYTF
cdr3_nt: TGTGCCAGCAGACACGACAGGGGGAATAACTATGGCTACACCTTC

v_call: TRBV28
d_call: NA
j_call: TRBJ1-2
clone_size: few
cdr3_aa: CASSSGGGNYGYTF
cdr3_nt: TGTGCCAGCAGTTCCGGGGGGGGGAACTATGGCTACACCTTC

v_call: TRBV6-1
d_call: NA
j_call: TRBJ1-2
clone_size: NA
cdr3_aa: CASSLDWTVDYGYTF
cdr3_nt: TGTGCCAGCAGCCTTGATTGGACAGTGGACTATGGCTACACCTTC

v_call: TRBV2
d_call: NA
j_call: TRBJ1-2
clone_size: NA
cdr3_aa: CASSLRMGGYTF
cdr3_nt: TGTGCCAGCAGTTTAAGGATGGGCGGCTACACCTTC

v_call: TRBV30
d_call: NA
j_call: TRBJ1-1
clone_size: NA
cdr3_aa: CAWSVPLGRGGDAFF
cdr3_nt: TGTGCCTGGAGTGTACCTCTGGGCAGGGGTGGCGACGCTTTCTTT

v_call: TRBV9
d_call: NA
j_call: TRBJ2-5
clone_size: NA
cdr3_aa: CASSAQGVPGETQYF
cdr3_nt: TGTGCCAGCAGCGCCCAGGGAGTCCCCGGAGAGACCCAGTACTTC

v_call: TRBV6-5
d_call: NA
j_call: TRBJ2-3
clone_size: NA
cdr3_aa: CASSLDARGTQYF
cdr3_nt: TGTGCCAGCAGCCTCGACGCCAGGGGAACGCAGTATTTT

v_call: TRBV30
d_call: NA
j_call: TRBJ1-1
clone_size: once
cdr3_aa: CAWSAGAKGLNTEAFF
cdr3_nt: TGTGCCTGGAGTGCGGGGGCCAAAGGGTTGAACACTGAAGCTTTCTTT

v_call: TRBV5-6
d_call: NA
j_call: TRBJ1-1
clone_size: NA
cdr3_aa: CASSAGSQGYTEAFF
cdr3_nt: TGTGCCAGCAGCGCGGGCAGTCAGGGGTACACTGAAGCTTTCTTT

v_call: TRBV7-7
d_call: TRBD1
j_call: TRBJ2-7
clone_size: NA
cdr3_aa: CASSQDRGHEQYF
cdr3_nt: TGTGCTAGCAGCCAGGACAGGGGTCACGAGCAGTACTTC

v_call: TRBV27
d_call: NA
j_call: TRBJ1-5
clone_size: NA
cdr3_aa: CASSLSTGSNQPQHF
cdr3_nt: TGTGCCAGCAGTTTGTCGACGGGGAGCAATCAGCCCCAGCATTTT

v_call: TRBV6-1
d_call: NA
j_call: TRBJ1-1
clone_size: NA
cdr3_aa: CASSEEWEAFF
cdr3_nt: TGTGCCAGCAGTGAAGAATGGGAGGCTTTCTTT